These T cell receptor beta chains were read from a single sample in a study of OX40 agonist ivuxolimab in advanced cancers. Assay: immunoSEQ multiplex PCR; the TCRdb copy retains only in-frame clones and omits some. The data show tens of thousands of clones, with roughly 85% seen just once and roughly 1.2% held by the top ten. This specimen consisted of CD4+ or CD8+ T cells sorted from blood, obtained in a trial of the OX40 agonist ivuxolimab. These receptors were taken from an adult with an advanced solid tumor such as melanoma, head and neck, liver or kidney cancer. Both conserved end residues are part of each CDR3. D genes are given only for firm matches. Not all rows give a size; the values are once, few, many and, for expanded clones, a class.

size	length	D	V	J	CDR3	DNA
NA	13	NA	TRBV6-5	TRBJ2-6	CASSLSGVNVLTF	TGTGCCAGCAGCCTCTCTGGGGTCAACGTCCTGACTTTC
NA	15	NA	TRBV15	TRBJ2-7	CATSRTGGGSYEQYF	TGTGCCACCAGCAGGACCGGAGGGGGCTCCTACGAGCAGTACTTC
NA	13	TRBD1	TRBV2	TRBJ1-3	CASRDRAGNTIYF	TGTGCCAGTAGAGACAGGGCTGGAAACACCATATATTTT
NA	15	TRBD1	TRBV5-1	TRBJ2-1	CASSSEGQAYNEQFF	TGCGCCAGCAGCTCGGAGGGACAGGCCTACAATGAGCAGTTCTTC
NA	13	NA	TRBV27	TRBJ1-6	CASGRQGLAPLHF	TGTGCCAGCGGAAGGCAGGGGTTGGCACCCCTCCACTTT
NA	18	TRBD1	TRBV7-8	TRBJ1-6	CASSSQPGGDRGLSPLHF	TGTGCCAGCAGCTCCCAACCTGGCGGGGACAGGGGGCTCTCACCCCTCCACTTT
NA	15	TRBD2	TRBV28	TRBJ2-7	CASSRTSPTHYEQYF	TGTGCCAGCAGTCGGACTAGCCCCACCCACTACGAGCAGTACTTC
NA	17	TRBD2	TRBV19	TRBJ2-7	CASSTLASGSIVYEQYF	TGTGCCAGTAGTACCCTCGCTAGCGGGAGTATAGTTTACGAGCAGTACTTC
NA	14	NA	TRBV2	TRBJ2-2	CATSGVANTGELFF	TGTGCCACGTCCGGAGTCGCGAACACCGGGGAGCTGTTTTTT
few	12	NA	TRBV2	TRBJ2-2	CASSGNQWELFF	TGTGCCAGCAGTGGGAACCAATGGGAGCTGTTTTTT
NA	14	TRBD1	TRBV7-2	TRBJ2-2	CASSYRTGSGELFF	TGTGCCAGCAGCTACCGGACAGGGTCCGGGGAGCTGTTTTTT
once	16	TRBD2	TRBV5-1	TRBJ2-5	CASSGGLGGNQETQYF	TGCGCCAGCAGCGGCGGACTAGGAGGGAATCAAGAGACCCAGTACTTC
NA	14	TRBD1	TRBV14	TRBJ1-4	CASSPTGQGEKLFF	TGTGCCAGCAGCCCAACCGGACAGGGCGAAAAACTGTTTTTT
NA	14	TRBD2	TRBV2	TRBJ2-7	CASSGLAGHYEQYF	TGTGCCTCTTCGGGACTAGCGGGACACTACGAGCAGTACTTC
once	17	TRBD1	TRBV19	TRBJ1-2	CASSMSVGTGSNYGYTF	TGTGCCAGTAGTATGTCTGTCGGGACAGGGTCAAACTATGGCTACACCTTC
once	14	NA	TRBV28	TRBJ1-2	CASSLPGTAYGYTF	TGTGCCAGCAGTTTACCCGGGACGGCCTATGGCTACACCTTC
NA	16	TRBD2	TRBV9	TRBJ2-3	CASSALSGGASDTQYF	TGTGCCAGCAGCGCATTAAGCGGGGGGGCGTCGGATACGCAGTATTTT
NA	14	NA	TRBV11-2	TRBJ2-2	CASRETANTGELFF	TGTGCCAGCAGAGAAACAGCAAACACCGGGGAGCTGTTTTTT
once	16	TRBD1	TRBV7-9	TRBJ2-7	CASSLRTGTGAGEQYF	TGTGCCAGCAGCTTAAGAACCGGGACAGGGGCGGGCGAGCAGTACTTC
few	16	NA	TRBV5-1	TRBJ2-7	CASSLALAGLIYEQYF	TGCGCCAGCAGCTTGGCCCTGGCAGGGTTGATCTACGAGCAGTACTTC
NA	13	NA	TRBV9	TRBJ2-3	CASSPYFTDTQYF	TGTGCCAGCAGCCCTTATTTCACAGATACGCAGTATTTT
NA	11	NA	TRBV6-1	TRBJ2-5	CASSTAWAQYF	TGTGCCAGCAGTACCGCCTGGGCTCAGTACTTC
NA	13	NA	TRBV12-5	TRBJ2-4	CVETELAKNIQYF	TGTGTGGAGACAGAACTAGCCAAAAACATTCAGTACTTC
NA	14	NA	TRBV6-6	TRBJ2-4	CASSYSKDVGIQYF	TGTGCCAGCAGTTACTCGAAGGACGTAGGTATTCAGTACTTC
NA	15	TRBD1	TRBV10-3	TRBJ2-3	CATTPGDSSTDTQYF	TGTGCCACCACACCCGGGGACAGCAGCACAGATACGCAGTATTTT
NA	14	NA	TRBV5-1	TRBJ2-7	CASSFAGQTYEQYF	TGCGCCAGCAGCTTCGCGGGACAGACCTACGAGCAGTACTTC
NA	15	NA	TRBV10-1	TRBJ2-2	CASSESSGRTGELFF	TGCGCCAGCAGTGAGTCGTCAGGGCGGACCGGGGAGCTGTTTTTT
NA	16	NA	TRBV19	TRBJ1-2	CASKMWGTQTNYGYTF	TGTGCCAGTAAGATGTGGGGAACTCAAACTAACTATGGCTACACCTTC
NA	14	NA	TRBV5-1	TRBJ1-5	CASSLEVGNQPQHF	TGCGCCAGCAGCTTGGAGGTTGGCAATCAGCCCCAGCATTTT
NA	15	TRBD1	TRBV28	TRBJ1-5	CASSLGGQGNQPQHF	TGTGCCAGCAGTTTAGGGGGACAGGGCAATCAGCCCCAGCATTTT
NA	15	NA	TRBV12-5	TRBJ2-2	CASGLGEGDTGELFF	TGTGCTAGTGGTCTCGGGGAGGGGGATACCGGGGAGCTGTTTTTT
once	15	NA	TRBV18	TRBJ2-3	CASSSMAGDADTQYF	TGTGCCAGCTCCTCAATGGCGGGCGATGCAGATACGCAGTATTTT
NA	15	TRBD2	TRBV6-5	TRBJ2-3	CASSQTSGSPYTQYF	TGTGCCAGCAGCCAGACTAGCGGGAGCCCCTATACGCAGTATTTT
once	14	NA	TRBV27	TRBJ1-3	CASSLRGSGNTIYF	TGTGCCAGCAGTCTCCGAGGGTCTGGAAACACCATATATTTT
NA	14	NA	TRBV15	TRBJ2-5	CATSRGAGVETQYF	TGTGCCACCAGCAGAGGGGCAGGGGTAGAGACCCAGTACTTC
once	14	NA	TRBV9	TRBJ2-5	CASSFRGGQETQYF	TGTGCCAGCAGCTTCAGGGGAGGGCAAGAGACCCAGTACTTC
NA	13	TRBD2	TRBV6-1	TRBJ2-7	CASRGTSGYEQYF	TGTGCCAGCAGGGGGACTAGCGGCTACGAGCAGTACTTC
once	14	NA	TRBV7-3	TRBJ2-2	CASSLTVNTGELFF	TGTGCCAGCAGCTTAACAGTAAACACCGGGGAGCTGTTTTTT
NA	15	NA	TRBV4-1	TRBJ2-1	CASSQDAGWGNEQFF	TGCGCCAGCAGCCAAGATGCCGGATGGGGCAATGAGCAGTTCTTC
once	13	NA	TRBV5-4	TRBJ2-7	CASSLKGTYEQYF	TGTGCCAGCAGCTTGAAGGGAACCTACGAGCAGTACTTC
NA	14	NA	TRBV7-2	TRBJ1-4	CASSRAGANEKLFF	TGTGCCAGCAGCAGGGCGGGCGCTAATGAAAAACTGTTTTTT
NA	14	NA	TRBV6-1	TRBJ2-2	CASMKGGNTGELFF	TGTGCCAGCATGAAGGGGGGGAACACCGGGGAGCTGTTTTTT
few	14	TRBD1	TRBV2	TRBJ1-5	CASSLQGADQPQHF	TGTGCCAGCAGTTTACAGGGGGCGGATCAGCCCCAGCATTTT
NA	12	TRBD2	TRBV19	TRBJ2-7	CATSGNSYEQYF	TGTGCCACTAGCGGGAACTCCTACGAGCAGTACTTC
NA	12	NA	TRBV28	TRBJ2-7	CASSPHGGEQYF	TGTGCCAGCAGTCCCCACGGGGGCGAGCAGTACTTC
NA	13	NA	TRBV7-2	TRBJ1-5	CASSLAFGQPQHF	TGTGCCAGCAGCTTGGCGTTTGGTCAGCCCCAGCATTTT
NA	15	NA	TRBV28	TRBJ2-5	CASSLRGAGQETQYF	TGTGCCAGCAGTTTAAGGGGTGCGGGCCAAGAGACCCAGTACTTC
NA	15	NA	TRBV28	TRBJ2-5	CASSSLTDPSETQYF	TGTGCCAGCAGTTCTTTGACAGACCCGTCGGAGACCCAGTACTTC
NA	14	NA	TRBV28	TRBJ1-2	CASSLVQNNYGYTF	TGTGCCAGCAGTTTAGTACAGAATAACTATGGCTACACCTTC
NA	15	NA	TRBV5-5	TRBJ2-7	CASSLSSGISYEQYF	TGTGCCAGCAGCTTGAGTAGCGGTATCTCCTACGAGCAGTACTTC
many	13	NA	TRBV5-4	TRBJ2-1	CASSLGHYNEQFF	TGTGCCAGCAGCTTGGGGCATTACAATGAGCAGTTCTTC
NA	17	TRBD1	TRBV10-1	TRBJ2-1	CASSDRVGQGADNEQFF	TGCGCCAGCAGTGACCGGGTGGGGCAGGGGGCGGACAATGAGCAGTTCTTC
NA	15	NA	TRBV5-6	TRBJ2-3	CASSLGLTSTDTQYF	TGTGCCAGCAGCTTGGGGCTCACTAGCACAGATACGCAGTATTTT